This T cell receptor (beta chain) was sequenced for a study of OX40 agonist ivuxolimab in advanced cancers. Study in general: Among those enrolled, mean age was 60 years (range 23 to 79) and 75% to 85% were male.

Autoimmune disease history or systemic immunosuppression meant exclusion. V shed 1 base and J shed 0 bases, with 12 bases lying between them. The CDR3 covers 16 residues. In germline, CDR1 is MGHRA, CDR2 YSYEKL. Study-wide results and caveats: Low normalized T-cell clonal expansion also characterized some of the nonresponders. Antigen specificity was not determined for the expanded peripheral T cells.

Clones were read by immunoSEQ multiplex PCR, and TCRdb kept only the in-frame ones, dropping some. Here the sample spans tens of thousands of clones, 88% being singletons. As regards this clone: Its antigen remains unidentified.

This TCR came from an adult with an advanced solid tumor such as melanoma, head and neck, liver or kidney cancer. The chain has TRBV4-1 and TRBJ1-1; perhaps TRBD1 as D (6 bases). Sequencing was performed on CD4+ or CD8+ T cells sorted from blood, taken in a trial of the OX40 agonist ivuxolimab. DNA for the CDR3: TGCGCCAGCAGCCAAGCCCTGGGACATATGAACACTGAAGCTTTCTTT. Protein sequence: CASSQALGHMNTEAFF.